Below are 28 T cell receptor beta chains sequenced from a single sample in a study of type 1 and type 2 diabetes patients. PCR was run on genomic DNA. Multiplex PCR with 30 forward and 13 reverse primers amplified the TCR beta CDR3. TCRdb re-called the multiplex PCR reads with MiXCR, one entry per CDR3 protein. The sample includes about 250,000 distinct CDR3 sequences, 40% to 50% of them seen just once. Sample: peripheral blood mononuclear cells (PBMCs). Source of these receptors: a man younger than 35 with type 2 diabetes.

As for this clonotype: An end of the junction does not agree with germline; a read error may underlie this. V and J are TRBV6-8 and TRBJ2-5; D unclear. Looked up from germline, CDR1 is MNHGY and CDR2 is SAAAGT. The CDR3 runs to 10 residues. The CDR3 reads CASSFGDMHF. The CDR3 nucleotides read TGTGCCAGCAGTTTTGGGGATATGCACTTC.

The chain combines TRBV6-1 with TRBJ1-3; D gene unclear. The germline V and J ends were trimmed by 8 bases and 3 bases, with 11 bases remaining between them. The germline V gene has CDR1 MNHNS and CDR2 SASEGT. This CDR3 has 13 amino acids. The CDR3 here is CASGVKDGNTIYF. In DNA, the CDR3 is TGTGCCAGCGGGGTAAAGGATGGAAACACCATATATTTT.

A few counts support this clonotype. The CDR3 nucleotides are TGTGCCAGCAGCACACGCCGGGACAGGGAGGAGACCCAGTACTTC. It encodes CASSTRRDREETQYF. The gene calls are TRBV7-2 and TRBJ2-5, with 9 bases lining up with TRBD1. The ends lost 5 bases at V and 5 bases at J; junction bases unmatched: 9. From germline, CDR1 is SGHTA and CDR2 FQGNSA. The CDR3 runs 15 residues.

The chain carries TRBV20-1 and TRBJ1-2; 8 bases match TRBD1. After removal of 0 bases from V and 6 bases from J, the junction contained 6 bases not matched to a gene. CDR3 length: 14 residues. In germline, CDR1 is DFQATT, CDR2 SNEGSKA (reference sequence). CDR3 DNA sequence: TGCAGTGCTAGAGAAACAGGGGGAGGAGATGGCTACACCTTC. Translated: CSARETGGGDGYTF.

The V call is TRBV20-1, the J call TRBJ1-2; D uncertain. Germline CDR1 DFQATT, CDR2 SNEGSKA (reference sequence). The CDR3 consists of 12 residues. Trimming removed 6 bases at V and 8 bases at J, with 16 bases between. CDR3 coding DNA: TGCAGTGCAAATCTAAATGACTGGGGCTACACCTTC. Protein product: CSANLNDWGYTF.

The CDR3 is CATRGGTEAFF. The CDR3 DNA reads as TGTGCCACCCGGGGGGGGACTGAAGCTTTCTTT. V usage is TRBV24-1 and J usage is TRBJ1-1; D may be TRBD1 (5 bases). Trimming shortened V by 9 bases and J by 5 bases, and 9 bases separated the two germline ends. CDR3 length: 11 amino acids. Germline assignment: CDR1 KGHDR and CDR2 SFDVKD.

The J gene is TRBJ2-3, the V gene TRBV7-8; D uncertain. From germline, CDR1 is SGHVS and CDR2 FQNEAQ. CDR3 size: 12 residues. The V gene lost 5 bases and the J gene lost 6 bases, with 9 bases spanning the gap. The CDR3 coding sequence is TGTGCCAGCAGCATGAGTGGGGATACGCAGTATTTT. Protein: CASSMSGDTQYF.

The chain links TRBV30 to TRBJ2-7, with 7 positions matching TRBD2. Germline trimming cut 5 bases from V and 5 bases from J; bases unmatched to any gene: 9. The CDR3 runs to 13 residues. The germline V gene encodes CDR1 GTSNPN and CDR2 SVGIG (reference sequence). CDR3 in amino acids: CAWGRLAGDEQYF. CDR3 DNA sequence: TGTGCCTGGGGCCGACTAGCTGGGGACGAGCAGTACTTC.

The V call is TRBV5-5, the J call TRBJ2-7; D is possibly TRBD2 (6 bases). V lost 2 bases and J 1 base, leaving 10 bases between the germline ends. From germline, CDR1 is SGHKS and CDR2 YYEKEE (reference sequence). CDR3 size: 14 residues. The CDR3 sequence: CASSFQEGSYEQYF. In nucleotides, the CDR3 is TGTGCCAGCAGCTTTCAGGAGGGGTCCTACGAGCAGTACTTC.

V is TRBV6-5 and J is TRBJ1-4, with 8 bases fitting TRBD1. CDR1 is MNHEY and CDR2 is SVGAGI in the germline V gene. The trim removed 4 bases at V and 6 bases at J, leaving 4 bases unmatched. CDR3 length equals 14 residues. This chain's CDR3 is CASSLYRGDEKLFF. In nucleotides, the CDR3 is TGTGCCAGCAGTTTATACAGGGGGGATGAAAAACTGTTTTTT.

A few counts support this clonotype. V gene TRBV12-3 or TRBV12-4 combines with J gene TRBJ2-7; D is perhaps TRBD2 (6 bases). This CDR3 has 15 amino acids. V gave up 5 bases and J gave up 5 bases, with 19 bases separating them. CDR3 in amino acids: CASSPWGDQTNEQYF. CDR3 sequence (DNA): TGTGCCAGCAGTCCCTGGGGGGACCAAACCAACGAGCAGTACTTC.

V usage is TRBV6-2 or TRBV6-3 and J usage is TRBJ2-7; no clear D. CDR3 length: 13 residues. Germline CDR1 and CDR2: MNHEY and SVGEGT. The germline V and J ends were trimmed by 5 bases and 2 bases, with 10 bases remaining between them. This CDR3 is CASSPLETYEQYF. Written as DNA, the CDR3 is TGTGCCAGCAGTCCGTTGGAAACCTACGAGCAGTACTTC.

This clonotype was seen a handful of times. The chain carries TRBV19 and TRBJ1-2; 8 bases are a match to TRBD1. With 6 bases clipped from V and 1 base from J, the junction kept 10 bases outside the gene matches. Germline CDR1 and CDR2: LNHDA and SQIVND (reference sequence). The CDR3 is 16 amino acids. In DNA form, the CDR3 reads TGTGCCAGTAGCAAGACCGGGACAGGTCTTAACTATGGCTACACCTTC. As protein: CASSKTGTGLNYGYTF.

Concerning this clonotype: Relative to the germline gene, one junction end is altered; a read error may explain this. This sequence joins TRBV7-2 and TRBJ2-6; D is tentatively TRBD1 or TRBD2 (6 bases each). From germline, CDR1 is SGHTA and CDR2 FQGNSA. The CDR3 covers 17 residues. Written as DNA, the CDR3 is TGCGCCAGCAGCCAACGCCGGGGGCACTCTGGGGCCGACGTCCTGACTTTC. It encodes CASSQRRGHSGADVLTF. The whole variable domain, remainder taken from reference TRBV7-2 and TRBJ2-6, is GAGVSQSPSNKVTEKGKDVELRCDPISGHTALYWYRQSLGQGLEFLIYFQGNSAPDKSGLPSDRFSAERTGGSVSTLTIQRTQQEDSAVYLCASSQRRGHSGADVLTFGAGSRLTVL.

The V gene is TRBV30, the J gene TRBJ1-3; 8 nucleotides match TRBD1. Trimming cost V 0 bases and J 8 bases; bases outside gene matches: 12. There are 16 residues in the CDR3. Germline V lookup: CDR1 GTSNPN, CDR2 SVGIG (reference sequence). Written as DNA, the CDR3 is TGTGCCTGGAGTGTACTAAGCGACAGGGGAAGAGACACCATATATTTT. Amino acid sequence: CAWSVLSDRGRDTIYF.

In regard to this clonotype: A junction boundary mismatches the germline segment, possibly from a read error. This chain's CDR3 is CASGLGWTETDTQYF. As DNA, the CDR3 is TGTGCCAGCGGCTTAGGTTGGACAGAGACAGATACGCAGTATTTT. The genes are TRBV7-8 and TRBJ2-3; weak D call: TRBD1 (6 bases). Looked up from germline, CDR1 is SGHVS and CDR2 is FQNEAQ. The CDR3 has 15 amino acids.

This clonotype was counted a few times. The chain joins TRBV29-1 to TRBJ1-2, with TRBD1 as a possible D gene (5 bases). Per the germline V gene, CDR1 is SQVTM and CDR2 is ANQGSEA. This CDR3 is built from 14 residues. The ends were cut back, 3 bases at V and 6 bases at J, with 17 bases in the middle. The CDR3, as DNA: TGCAGCGTTGAGACACCTAGGGGCAGCCATGGCTACACCTTC. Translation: CSVETPRGSHGYTF.

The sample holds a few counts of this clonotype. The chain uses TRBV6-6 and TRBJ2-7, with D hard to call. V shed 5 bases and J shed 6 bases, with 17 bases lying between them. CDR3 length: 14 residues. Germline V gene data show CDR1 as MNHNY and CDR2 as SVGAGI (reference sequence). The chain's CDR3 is CASSVLGPRSEQYF. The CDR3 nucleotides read TGTGCCAGCAGTGTTCTAGGACCAAGGTCCGAGCAGTACTTC.

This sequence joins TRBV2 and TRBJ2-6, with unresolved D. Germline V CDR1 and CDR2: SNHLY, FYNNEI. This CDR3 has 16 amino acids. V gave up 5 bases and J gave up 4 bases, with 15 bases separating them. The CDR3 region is CASSPYKGAGANVLTF. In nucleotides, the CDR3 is TGTGCCAGCAGTCCTTACAAGGGTGCAGGGGCCAACGTCCTGACTTTC.

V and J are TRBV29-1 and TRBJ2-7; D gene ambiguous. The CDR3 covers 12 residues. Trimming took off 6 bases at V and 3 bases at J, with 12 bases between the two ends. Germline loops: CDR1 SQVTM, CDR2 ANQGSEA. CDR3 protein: CSVTTIYYEQYF. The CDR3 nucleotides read TGCAGCGTAACAACAATCTACTACGAGCAGTACTTC.

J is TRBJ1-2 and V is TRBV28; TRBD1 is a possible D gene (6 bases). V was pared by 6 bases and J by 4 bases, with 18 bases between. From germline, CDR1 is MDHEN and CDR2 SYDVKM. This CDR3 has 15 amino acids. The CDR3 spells CASSPADGGTYGYTF. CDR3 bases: TGTGCCAGCAGCCCCGCGGACGGGGGCACCTATGGCTACACCTTC.

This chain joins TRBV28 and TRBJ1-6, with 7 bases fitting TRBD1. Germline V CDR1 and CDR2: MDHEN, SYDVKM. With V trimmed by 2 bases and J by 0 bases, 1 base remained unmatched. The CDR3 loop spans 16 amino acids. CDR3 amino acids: CASSLEGASYNSPLHF. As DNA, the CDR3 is TGTGCCAGCAGTTTAGAGGGGGCCTCCTATAATTCACCCCTCCACTTT.

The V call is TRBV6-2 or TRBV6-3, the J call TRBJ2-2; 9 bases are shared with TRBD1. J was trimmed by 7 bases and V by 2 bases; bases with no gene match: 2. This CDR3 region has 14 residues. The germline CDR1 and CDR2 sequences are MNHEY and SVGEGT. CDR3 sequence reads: CASSYRGQGGELFF. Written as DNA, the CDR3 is TGTGCCAGCAGTTACCGGGGACAGGGCGGGGAGCTGTTTTTT.

Here the CDR3 reads CASSSGTPQETQYF. The CDR3 nucleotides read TGCGCCAGCAGCTCTGGGACACCTCAAGAGACCCAGTACTTC. The chain joins TRBV5-1 to TRBJ2-5; maybe TRBD1 (6 bases). Trimming shortened V by 3 bases and J by 2 bases, and 11 bases separated the two germline ends. CDR3 length: 14 amino acids. The germline V gene encodes CDR1 SGHRS and CDR2 YFSETQ.

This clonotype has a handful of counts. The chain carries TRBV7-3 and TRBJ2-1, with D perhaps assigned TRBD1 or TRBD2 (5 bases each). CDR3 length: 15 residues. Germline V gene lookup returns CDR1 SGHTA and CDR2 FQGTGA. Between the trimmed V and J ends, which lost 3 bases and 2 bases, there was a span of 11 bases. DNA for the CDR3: TGTGCCAGCAGCTTGGGGGTGTCGACCTACAATGAGCAGTTCTTC. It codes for CASSLGVSTYNEQFF.

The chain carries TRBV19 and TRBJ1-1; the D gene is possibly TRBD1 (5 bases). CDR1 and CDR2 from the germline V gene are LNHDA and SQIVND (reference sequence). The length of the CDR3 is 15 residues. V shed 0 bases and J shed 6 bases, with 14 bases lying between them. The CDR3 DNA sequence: TGTGCCAGTAGTATAGAAAATACAGGTTACCCTGAAGCTTTCTTT. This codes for CASSIENTGYPEAFF.

The CDR3 region has the DNA TGTGCCAGTAGTAGGACTAGCGGGGGGGCGTCCGATACGCAGTATTTT. Protein product: CASSRTSGGASDTQYF. This chain uses TRBV19 with TRBJ2-3, with 15 bases that match TRBD2. The CDR3 has 16 amino acids. The trim removed 4 bases at V and 6 bases at J, leaving 5 bases unmatched. In germline, CDR1 is LNHDA, CDR2 SQIVND (reference sequence).

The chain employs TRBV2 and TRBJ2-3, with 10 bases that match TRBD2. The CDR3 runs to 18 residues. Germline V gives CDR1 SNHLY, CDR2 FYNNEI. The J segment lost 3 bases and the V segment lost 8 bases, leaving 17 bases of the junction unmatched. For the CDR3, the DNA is TGTGCCAGCGGACTGCTAGCGGGAGCGGGAGTAGGGACAGATACGCAGTATTTT. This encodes CASGLLAGAGVGTDTQYF. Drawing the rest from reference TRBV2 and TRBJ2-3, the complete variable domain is EPEVTQTPSHQVTQMGQEVILRCVPISNHLYFYWYRQILGQKVEFLVSFYNNEISEKSEIFDDQFSVERPDGSNFTLKIRSTKLEDSAMYFCASGLLAGAGVGTDTQYFGPGTRLTVL.